The 3 T cell receptor beta chains presented below share a single source sample, sequenced in a study of preoperative IRX-2 immunotherapy in early breast cancer. Here immunoSEQ multiplex PCR was the method, and the copy in TCRdb shows in-frame clones only, minus some. This sample yields roughly 62,000 clones, of which roughly 94% are seen a single time; roughly 1.7% belongs to the top ten. Indicated treatment: preoperative locoregional IRX-2 cytokine immunotherapy. Specimen collection occurred from a patient treated with IRX-2 immunotherapy. The source of these receptors is a human donor with breast cancer.

This sequence joins TRBV7-2 and TRBJ2-7, with D possibly TRBD2 on 5 matching bases. V was trimmed by 4 bases and J by 3 bases, leaving 10 bases between them. The CDR3 has 13 amino acids. In germline, CDR1 is SGHTA, CDR2 FQGNSA. The CDR3 spells CASSYGIVYEQYF. The CDR3 region has the DNA TGTGCCAGCAGCTACGGGATCGTCTACGAGCAGTACTTC.

This clone was counted a few times. The gene calls are TRBV6-6 and TRBJ1-1, with 9 positions matching TRBD1. The V segment lost 6 bases and the J segment 5 bases; nucleotides outside the gene matches: 7. Germline V lookup: CDR1 MNHNY, CDR2 SVGAGI (reference sequence). The CDR3 covers 14 residues. The CDR3 DNA follows: TGTGCCAGCAGCCTCCGACAGGGGGGGACTGAAGCTTTCTTT. Translation gives CASSLRQGGTEAFF.

The chain carries TRBV6-5 and TRBJ2-7; 12 nucleotides line up with TRBD1. Germline V gene lookup returns CDR1 MNHEY and CDR2 SVGAGI. This CDR3 is 16 amino acids long. V lost 2 bases, J lost 3 bases, and 5 bases stayed unmatched. The CDR3 DNA sequence: TGTGCCAGCAGTTACCAGGGACAGGGGGCGTACTACGAGCAGTACTTC. It translates to CASSYQGQGAYYEQYF.